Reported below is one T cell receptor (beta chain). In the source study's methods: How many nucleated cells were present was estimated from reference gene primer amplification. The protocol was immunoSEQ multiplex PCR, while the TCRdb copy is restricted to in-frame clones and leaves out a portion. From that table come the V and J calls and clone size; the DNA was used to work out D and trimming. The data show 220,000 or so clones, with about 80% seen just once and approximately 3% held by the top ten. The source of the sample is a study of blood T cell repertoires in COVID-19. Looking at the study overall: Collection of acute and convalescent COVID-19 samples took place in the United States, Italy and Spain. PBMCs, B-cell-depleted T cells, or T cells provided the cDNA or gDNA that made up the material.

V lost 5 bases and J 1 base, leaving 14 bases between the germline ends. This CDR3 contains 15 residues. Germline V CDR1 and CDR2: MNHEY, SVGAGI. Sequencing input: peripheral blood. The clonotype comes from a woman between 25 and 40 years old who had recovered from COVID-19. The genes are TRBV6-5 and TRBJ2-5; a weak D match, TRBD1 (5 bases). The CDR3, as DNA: TGTGCCAGCAGTCGTAGCCGACAGACCCAAGAGACCCAGTACTTC. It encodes CASSRSRQTQETQYF.